The present entry profiles one TCR beta chain with its context. Its antigen is unidentified. This sample was taken from a study of early T cells in non-severe SARS-CoV-2 infection. Overall study findings and caveats: VDJdb matching favored anti-spike CD8 responses, missing private and CD4 specificities.

Attachment of unique molecular identifiers to individual cDNA molecules was performed. From the 5' RACE reads, TCRdb called clonotypes with MiXCR, one entry per CDR3 protein. Of over 60,000 distinct CDR3 sequences listed, around 10% were seen once; the top ten hold under 10%. The origin of this receptor is an adult who was a healthcare worker with PCR-confirmed SARS-CoV-2 infection or an uninfected control (not recorded which). This specimen was whole blood, taken at baseline.

The CDR3 spells CASSLAPGTRNEQFF. The CDR3 DNA reads TGTGCCAGCAGCTTAGCGCCAGGAACCCGAAATGAGCAGTTCTTC. The chain couples TRBV7-9 to TRBJ2-1; D not resolved. The CDR3 has 15 residues. Per germline, CDR1 SEHNR and CDR2 FQNEAQ (reference sequence). Trimming pared 0 bases from V and 7 bases from J, leaving 13 bases between.